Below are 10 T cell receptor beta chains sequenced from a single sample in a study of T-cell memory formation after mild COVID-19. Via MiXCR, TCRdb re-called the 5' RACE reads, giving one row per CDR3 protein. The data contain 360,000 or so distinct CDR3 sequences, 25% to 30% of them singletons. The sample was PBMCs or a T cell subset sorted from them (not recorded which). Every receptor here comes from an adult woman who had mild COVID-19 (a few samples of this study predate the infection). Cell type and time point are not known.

CDR3 sequence (DNA): TGTGCCAGCAGCTGGAGGCCCTATGAGCAGTTCTTC. This codes for CASSWRPYEQFF. The V gene is TRBV7-9, the J gene TRBJ2-1; a weak D match, TRBD2 (5 bases). CDR3 length: 12 amino acids. Trimming took 4 bases from V and 8 from J, leaving 9 bases between them. CDR1 is SEHNR, CDR2 FQNEAQ, per germline (reference sequence).

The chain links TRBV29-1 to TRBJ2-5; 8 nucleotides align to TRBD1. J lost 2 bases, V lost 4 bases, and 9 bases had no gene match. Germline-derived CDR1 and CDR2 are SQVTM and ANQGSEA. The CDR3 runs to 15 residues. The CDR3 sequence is CSVGGQGSFQETQYF. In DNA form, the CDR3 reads TGCAGCGTTGGTGGACAGGGTAGTTTTCAAGAGACCCAGTACTTC.

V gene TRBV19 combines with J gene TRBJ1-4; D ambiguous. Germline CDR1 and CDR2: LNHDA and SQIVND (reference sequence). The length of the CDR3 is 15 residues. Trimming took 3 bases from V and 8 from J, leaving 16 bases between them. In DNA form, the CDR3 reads TGTGCCAGTAGTATGGGAGGTCCGATTAGGGAAAAACTGTTTTTT. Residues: CASSMGGPIREKLFF.

The CDR3 spells CASSSDGYEQYF. CDR3 nucleotide sequence: TGTGCCAGCAGTTCAGACGGCTACGAGCAGTACTTC. The V and J genes are TRBV7-2 and TRBJ2-7; D is undetermined. Germline V CDR1 and CDR2: SGHTA, FQGNSA. V gave up 6 bases and J gave up 3 bases, with 9 bases separating them. The CDR3 is 12 residues long. Together with reference TRBV7-2 and TRBJ2-7, the CDR3 gives the full variable domain: GAGVSQSPSNKVTEKGKDVELRCDPISGHTALYWYRQSLGQGLEFLIYFQGNSAPDKSGLPSDRFSAERTGGSVSTLTIQRTQQEDSAVYLCASSSDGYEQYFGPGTRLTVT.

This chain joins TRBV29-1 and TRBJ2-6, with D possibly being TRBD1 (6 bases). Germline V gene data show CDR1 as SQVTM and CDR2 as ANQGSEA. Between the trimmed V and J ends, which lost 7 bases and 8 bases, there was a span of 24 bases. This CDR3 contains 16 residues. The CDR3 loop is CSASLSPGQETNVLTF. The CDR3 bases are TGCAGCGCTAGTTTGTCTCCGGGACAAGAGACCAACGTCCTGACTTTC.

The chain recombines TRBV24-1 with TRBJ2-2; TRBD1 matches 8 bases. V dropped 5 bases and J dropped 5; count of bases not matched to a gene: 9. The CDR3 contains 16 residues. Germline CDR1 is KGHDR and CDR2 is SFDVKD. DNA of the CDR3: TGTGCCACCAGTGCCCTAGGACAGGGAGGAACCGGGGAGCTGTTTTTT. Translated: CATSALGQGGTGELFF.

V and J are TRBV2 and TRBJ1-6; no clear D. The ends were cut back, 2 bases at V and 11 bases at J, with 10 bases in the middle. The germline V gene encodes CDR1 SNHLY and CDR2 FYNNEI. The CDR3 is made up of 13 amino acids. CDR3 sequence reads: CASSEWKYPPLHF. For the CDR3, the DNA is TGTGCCAGCAGTGAATGGAAATACCCACCCCTCCACTTT.

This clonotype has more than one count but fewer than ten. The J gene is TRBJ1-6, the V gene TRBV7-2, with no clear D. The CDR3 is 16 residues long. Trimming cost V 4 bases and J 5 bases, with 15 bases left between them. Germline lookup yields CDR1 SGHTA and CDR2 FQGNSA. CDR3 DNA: TGTGCCAGCAGCTCCCAACCGGTCGGCCATAATTCACCCCTCCACTTT. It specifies CASSSQPVGHNSPLHF.

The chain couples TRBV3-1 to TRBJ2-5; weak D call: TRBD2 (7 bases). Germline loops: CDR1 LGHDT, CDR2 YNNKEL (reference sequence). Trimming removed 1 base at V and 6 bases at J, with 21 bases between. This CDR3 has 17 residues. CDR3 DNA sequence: TGTGCCAGCAGCCAAGCTGCCGGGGGGCGCGAAAGGAAGACCCAGTACTTC. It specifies CASSQAAGGRERKTQYF.

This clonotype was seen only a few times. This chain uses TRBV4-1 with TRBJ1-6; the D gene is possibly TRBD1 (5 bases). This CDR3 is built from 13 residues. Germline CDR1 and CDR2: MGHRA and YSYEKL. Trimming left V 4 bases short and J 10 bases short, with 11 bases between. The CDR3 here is CASSRGEESPLHF. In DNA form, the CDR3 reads TGCGCCAGCAGCCGAGGGGAGGAGTCACCCCTCCACTTT.